The subject of this entry is one TCR beta chain. This was a deep-level run. Evenly divided among several immunoSEQ plates was the genomic DNA of each subset. The authors' processing: Junction-only sequences produced by ImmunoSEQ had no quality scores, so filtering differed. Profiled with immunoSEQ multiplex PCR; TCRdb holds only in-frame clones, not every one. V and J calls and clone size are given by that table; D and trimming were obtained from the DNA. There are about 1.9 million clones in the sample; 85% to 95% occur only once, and about 1.6% lies in the top ten. The data stem from a study of shared clonotypes between healthy human individuals. The naive CD8 subset, CD45RO-negative cells positively selected for CCR7, excluded terminally differentiated effector memory CD45RA+ cells. CDR1 and CDR2 (germline): SGHRS, YFSETQ. Unmatched junction bases numbered 4, after V lost 10 bases and J lost 1 base. There are 13 residues in the CDR3.

The sequenced material came from naive CD8+ T cells from PBMCs. The chain uses TRBV5-1 and TRBJ2-1; 8 nucleotides agree with TRBD2. The receptor's source is a man aged 18 to 29 in good health. Some clones in this sample may be carry-over from other donors' samples. The CDR3 DNA follows: TGCGCCTGCGGGACTAGTTCCTACAATGAGCAGTTCTTC. Protein sequence: CACGTSSYNEQFF.